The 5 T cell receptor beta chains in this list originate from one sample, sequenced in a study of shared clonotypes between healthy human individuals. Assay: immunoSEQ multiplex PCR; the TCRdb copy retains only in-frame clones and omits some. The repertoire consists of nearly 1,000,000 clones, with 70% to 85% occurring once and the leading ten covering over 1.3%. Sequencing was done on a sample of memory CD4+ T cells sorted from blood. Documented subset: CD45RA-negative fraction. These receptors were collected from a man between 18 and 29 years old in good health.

The CDR3 protein is CASRRHRESYEQYF. DNA for the CDR3: TGTGCCAGCAGAAGGCACAGGGAATCCTACGAGCAGTACTTC. The V gene is TRBV13, the J gene TRBJ2-7, with TRBD1 as a possible D gene (6 bases). V dropped 6 bases and J dropped 1 base, with 13 bases sitting between them. The germline CDR1 and CDR2 sequences are PRHDT and FYEKMQ (reference sequence). CDR3 length: 14 residues. Full variable domain (remainder filled in from reference TRBV13 and TRBJ2-7): AAGVIQSPRHLIKEKRETATLKCYPIPRHDTVYWYQQGPGQDPQFLISFYEKMQSDKGSIPDRFSAQQFSDYHSELNMSSLELGDSALYFCASRRHRESYEQYFGPGTRLTVT.

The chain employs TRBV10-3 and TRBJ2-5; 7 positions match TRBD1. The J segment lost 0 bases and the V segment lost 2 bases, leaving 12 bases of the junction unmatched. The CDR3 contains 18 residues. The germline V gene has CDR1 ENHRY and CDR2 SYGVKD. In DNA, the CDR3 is TGTGCCATCAGTGAGCCAACCCGGGGACAGCCGTACCAAGAGACCCAGTACTTC. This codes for CAISEPTRGQPYQETQYF.

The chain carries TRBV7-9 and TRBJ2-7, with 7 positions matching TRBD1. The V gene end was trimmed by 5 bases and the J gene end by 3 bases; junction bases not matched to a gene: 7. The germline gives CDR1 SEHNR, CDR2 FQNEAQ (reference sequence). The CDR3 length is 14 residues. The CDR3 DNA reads TGTGCCAGCAGCCACAGGGGAACTTTCTACGAGCAGTACTTC. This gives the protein CASSHRGTFYEQYF.

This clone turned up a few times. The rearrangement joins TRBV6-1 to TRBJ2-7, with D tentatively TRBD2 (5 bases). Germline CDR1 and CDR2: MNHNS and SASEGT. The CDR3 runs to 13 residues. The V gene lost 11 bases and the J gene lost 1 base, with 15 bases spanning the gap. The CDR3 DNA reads TGTGCCGGCGGAGGAGTTCCATCCTACGAGCAGTACTTC. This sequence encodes CAGGGVPSYEQYF.

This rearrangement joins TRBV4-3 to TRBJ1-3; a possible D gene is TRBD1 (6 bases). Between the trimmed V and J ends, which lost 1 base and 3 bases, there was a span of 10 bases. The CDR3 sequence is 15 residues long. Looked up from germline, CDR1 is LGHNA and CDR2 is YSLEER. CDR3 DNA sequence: TGCGCCAGCAGCCAAGGAGGGGGATTTGGAAACACCATATATTTT. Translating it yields CASSQGGGFGNTIYF.